This is a list of T cell receptor beta chains from one sample in a study of patients and donors after allogeneic stem cell transplantation. TCRdb redid the calling of the RT-PCR reads with MiXCR, one entry per CDR3 protein. This sample has some 160,000 distinct CDR3 sequences, with roughly 24% found just once. Sequencing was carried out using blood, either unsorted or a sorted T cell fraction (not recorded which). These receptors came from a human donor who was either an allogeneic HSCT recipient or a stem cell or donor lymphocyte infusion donor (not recorded which). It is not recorded whose cells these are; they may come from a transplant donor. CDR3s leave out the opening cysteine and the closing phenylalanine or tryptophan. The order of the fields is J gene, V gene, clone size, CDR3 protein. The size entry is marked missing in some rows and otherwise reads once, few, many or a size class.

j_call: TRBJ1-1; v_call: TRBV20-1; clone_size: NA; cdr3_aa: SAQGGHSNTEAF
j_call: TRBJ2-1; v_call: TRBV7-8; clone_size: few; cdr3_aa: ASSLPPGQIHNEQF
j_call: TRBJ2-7; v_call: TRBV28; clone_size: NA; cdr3_aa: ASSLSLGQGLSYEQY
j_call: TRBJ2-1; v_call: TRBV10-3; clone_size: NA; cdr3_aa: AISDTTGDEQF
j_call: TRBJ1-2; v_call: TRBV12-3/TRBV12-4; clone_size: NA; cdr3_aa: TSTTWGEGYT
j_call: TRBJ1-1; v_call: TRBV20-1; clone_size: many; cdr3_aa: SAGLQGNTEAF
j_call: TRBJ1-1; v_call: TRBV6-2/TRBV6-3; clone_size: once; cdr3_aa: ASSYPGQGARGTEAF
j_call: TRBJ1-2; v_call: TRBV20-1; clone_size: NA; cdr3_aa: SARDSYGYT
j_call: TRBJ2-7; v_call: TRBV10-3; clone_size: few; cdr3_aa: ATLSVGPYEQY
j_call: TRBJ1-1; v_call: TRBV5-1; clone_size: NA; cdr3_aa: ASSWAIGQGNTEAF
j_call: TRBJ2-1; v_call: TRBV7-9; clone_size: NA; cdr3_aa: ASSLADRVSNEQF
j_call: TRBJ2-7; v_call: TRBV25-1; clone_size: NA; cdr3_aa: ASRGAQSSYEQY
j_call: TRBJ1-1; v_call: TRBV16; clone_size: few; cdr3_aa: ASSQSKGQAMGTEAF
j_call: TRBJ1-2; v_call: TRBV5-1; clone_size: NA; cdr3_aa: ASSGHPNYGYT
j_call: TRBJ2-1; v_call: TRBV4-3; clone_size: NA; cdr3_aa: ASSQGWVDEQF
j_call: TRBJ1-3; v_call: TRBV20-1; clone_size: few; cdr3_aa: SARANPGNTIY
j_call: TRBJ1-6; v_call: TRBV13; clone_size: few; cdr3_aa: ASSLGGRSSYNSPLH
j_call: TRBJ1-2; v_call: TRBV6-1; clone_size: many; cdr3_aa: ASSPGQNYGYT
j_call: TRBJ2-7; v_call: TRBV4-3; clone_size: few; cdr3_aa: ASSQDLDRGHDEQY
j_call: TRBJ1-1; v_call: TRBV12-3/TRBV12-4; clone_size: NA; cdr3_aa: ASSSRHVVTF
j_call: TRBJ1-2; v_call: TRBV7-3; clone_size: NA; cdr3_aa: ASSLDGFYAYT
j_call: TRBJ1-5; v_call: TRBV10-3; clone_size: NA; cdr3_aa: AISESSREAQH
j_call: TRBJ2-1; v_call: TRBV4-2; clone_size: NA; cdr3_aa: ASSRSLGTPDRNEQF